The clone carrying this T cell receptor beta chain was recorded a few times. These data belong to a study of beta chain features in type 1 diabetes. As every portion of the isolated RNA was reverse transcribed, the sequencing read expressed TCRB transcripts. Produced via immunoSEQ multiplex PCR; TCRdb's table is partial and in-frame only. The sample records 250,000 to 300,000 clones, about 7.8% being singletons. Germline V lookup: CDR1 SGHTA, CDR2 FQGNSA. This CDR3 spans 13 amino acids. The germline V and J ends were trimmed by 3 bases and 14 bases, with 17 bases remaining between them. Sequenced sample: central memory CD4+ T cells from blood. The chain couples TRBV7-2 to TRBJ2-1; tentative D call: TRBD1 (5 bases). This receptor was obtained from a young woman in good health. DNA for the CDR3: TGTGCCAGCAGCTTGGGAAGGGGTGCACAGGAGTTCTTC. This sequence encodes CASSLGRGAQEFF. The variable domain in full, with the rest retrieved from reference TRBV7-2 and TRBJ2-1, is GAGVSQSPSNKVTEKGKDVELRCDPISGHTALYWYRQSLGQGLEFLIYFQGNSAPDKSGLPSDRFSAERTGGSVSTLTIQRTQQEDSAVYLCASSLGRGAQEFFGPGTRLTVL.